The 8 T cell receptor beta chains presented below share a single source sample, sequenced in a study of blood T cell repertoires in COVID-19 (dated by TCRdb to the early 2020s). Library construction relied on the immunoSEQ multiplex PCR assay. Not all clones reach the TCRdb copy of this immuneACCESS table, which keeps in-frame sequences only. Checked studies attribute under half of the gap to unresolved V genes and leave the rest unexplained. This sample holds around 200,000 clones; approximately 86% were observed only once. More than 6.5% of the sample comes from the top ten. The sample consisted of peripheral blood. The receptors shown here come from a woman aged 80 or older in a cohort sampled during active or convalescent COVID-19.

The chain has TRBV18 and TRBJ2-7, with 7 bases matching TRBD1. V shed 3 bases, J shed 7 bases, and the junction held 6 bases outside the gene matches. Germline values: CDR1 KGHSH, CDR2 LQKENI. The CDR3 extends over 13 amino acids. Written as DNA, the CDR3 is TGTGCCAGCTCACCGGACAGGTCTCGAGAGCAGTACTTC. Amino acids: CASSPDRSREQYF.

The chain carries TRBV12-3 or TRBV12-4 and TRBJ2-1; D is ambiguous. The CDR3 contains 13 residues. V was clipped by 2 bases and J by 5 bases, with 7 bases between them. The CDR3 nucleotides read TGTGCCAGCAGTTTACCTACCCACAATGAGCAGTTCTTC. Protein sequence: CASSLPTHNEQFF.

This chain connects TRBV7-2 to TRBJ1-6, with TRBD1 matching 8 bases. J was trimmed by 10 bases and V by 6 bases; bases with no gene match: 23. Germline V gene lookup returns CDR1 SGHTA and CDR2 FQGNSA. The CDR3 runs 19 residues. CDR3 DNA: TGTGCCAGCAGTCTGCTCAGTGTACGGGCCTACAGGGGGAACTCACCCCTCCACTTT. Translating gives CASSLLSVRAYRGNSPLHF.

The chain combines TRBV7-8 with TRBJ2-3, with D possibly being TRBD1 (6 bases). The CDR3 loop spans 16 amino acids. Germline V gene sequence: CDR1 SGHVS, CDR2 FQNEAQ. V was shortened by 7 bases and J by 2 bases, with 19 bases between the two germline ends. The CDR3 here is CASTPKGGVYTDTQYF. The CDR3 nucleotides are TGTGCCAGCACCCCCAAAGGGGGTGTTTACACAGATACGCAGTATTTT.

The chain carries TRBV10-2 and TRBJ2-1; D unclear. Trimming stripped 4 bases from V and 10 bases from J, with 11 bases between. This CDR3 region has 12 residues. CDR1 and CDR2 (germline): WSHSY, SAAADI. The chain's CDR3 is CASSGYFLEQFF. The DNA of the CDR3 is TGCGCCAGCAGTGGCTACTTTCTCGAGCAGTTCTTC.

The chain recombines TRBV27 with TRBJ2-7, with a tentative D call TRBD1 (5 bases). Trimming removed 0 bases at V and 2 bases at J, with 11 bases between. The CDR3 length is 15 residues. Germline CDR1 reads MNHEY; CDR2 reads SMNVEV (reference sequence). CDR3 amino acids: CASSLSGGAPYEQYF. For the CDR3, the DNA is TGTGCCAGCAGTTTATCTGGTGGGGCCCCCTACGAGCAGTACTTC.

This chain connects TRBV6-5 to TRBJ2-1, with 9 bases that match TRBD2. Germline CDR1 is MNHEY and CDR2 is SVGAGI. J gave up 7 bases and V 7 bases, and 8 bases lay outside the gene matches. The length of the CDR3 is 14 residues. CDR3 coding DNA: TGTGCCAGCATGGTTAGCGGGAGTTTAAATGAGCAGTTCTTC. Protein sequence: CASMVSGSLNEQFF.

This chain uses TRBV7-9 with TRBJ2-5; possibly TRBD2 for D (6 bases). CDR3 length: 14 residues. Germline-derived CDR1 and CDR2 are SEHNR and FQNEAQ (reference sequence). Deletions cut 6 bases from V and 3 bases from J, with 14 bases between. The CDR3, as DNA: TGTGCCAGCAGTTCCTTGGCGGGAAAAGAGACCCAGTACTTC. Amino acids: CASSSLAGKETQYF.